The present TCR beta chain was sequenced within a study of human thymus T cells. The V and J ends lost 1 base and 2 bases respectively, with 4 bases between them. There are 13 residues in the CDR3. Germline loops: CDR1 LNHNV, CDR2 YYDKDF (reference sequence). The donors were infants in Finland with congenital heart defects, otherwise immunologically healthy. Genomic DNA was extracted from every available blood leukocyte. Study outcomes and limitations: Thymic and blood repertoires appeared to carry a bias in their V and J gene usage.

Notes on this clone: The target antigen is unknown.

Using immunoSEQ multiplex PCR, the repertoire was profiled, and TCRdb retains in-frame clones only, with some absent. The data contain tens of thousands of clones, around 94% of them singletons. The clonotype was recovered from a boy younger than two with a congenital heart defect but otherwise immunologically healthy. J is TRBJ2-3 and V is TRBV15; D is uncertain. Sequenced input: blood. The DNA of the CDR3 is TGTGCCACCAGCAGAGGAAACACAGATACGCAGTATTTT. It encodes CATSRGNTDTQYF.